This TCR beta chain was identified in a study of CD8 T cells in ankylosing spondylitis. Points from the study as a whole: Disease-linked clones displayed a CD8+ phenotype and appeared relatively rarely in peripheral blood. Seemingly characteristic of ankylosing spondylitis blood was a TCR beta motif consisting of under 10 highly homologous variants. Earlier authors reported some of these motif variants in reactive arthritis synovial fluid and blood. Disease-linked clones reportedly showed significant enrichment in matched ankylosing spondylitis synovial fluid.

This clonotype has more than one count but fewer than ten. Its antigen is unidentified. TCRdb re-called the 5' RACE reads with MiXCR, one entry per CDR3 protein. The sample shows about 540,000 distinct CDR3 sequences, over 9.5% of them seen only once. Unmatched junction bases numbered 6, after V lost 7 bases and J lost 5 bases. The CDR3 totals 15 residues. In germline, CDR1 is MNHEY, CDR2 SVGEGT. V gene TRBV6-2 or TRBV6-3 combines with J gene TRBJ2-2, with 11 nucleotides matching TRBD2. This sequence originates from a male donor with ankylosing spondylitis. Input material: blood, either unsorted or a sorted T cell fraction (not recorded which). Here the CDR3 DNA reads TGTGCCAGCACCCTAGGGACTAGCGGAACCGGGGAGCTGTTTTTT. This encodes CASTLGTSGTGELFF.